The clone carrying this T cell receptor beta chain occurred a few times. Its antigen is currently unknown. This specimen comes from a study of T-cell memory formation after mild COVID-19. Study-level points and caveats: Contracting CD4+ clones were located mainly in CM and EM, and CD8+ clones in EMRA. Prior to infection, memory already included some responding clones, suggesting cross-reactive memory joined. Still unconfirmed is whether the second-wave clones peaking on day 37 recognized SARS-CoV-2.

The 5'RACE method, run with constant-segment primers, produced TCR alpha and TCR beta cDNA libraries (carrying sample barcodes and UMIs). One entry per CDR3 protein results from TCRdb running MiXCR on the 5' RACE reads. This table has around 210,000 distinct CDR3 sequences, about 9.2% appearing once. The CDR3 spans 14 residues. The V end was cut by 7 bases, the J end by 8 bases, with 20 bases between. Germline V lookup: CDR1 SNHLY, CDR2 FYNNEI. The sample was PBMCs or a T cell subset sorted from them (not recorded which). The chain employs TRBV2 and TRBJ1-1; D might be TRBD1 (6 bases). This clonotype was obtained from a man aged 18 to 29 who had mild COVID-19 (a few samples of this study predate the infection). Cell type and time point are not known. CDR3 loop: CASTVDRSAVEAFF. DNA for the CDR3: TGTGCCAGCACCGTTGACAGGTCGGCCGTAGAAGCTTTCTTT.